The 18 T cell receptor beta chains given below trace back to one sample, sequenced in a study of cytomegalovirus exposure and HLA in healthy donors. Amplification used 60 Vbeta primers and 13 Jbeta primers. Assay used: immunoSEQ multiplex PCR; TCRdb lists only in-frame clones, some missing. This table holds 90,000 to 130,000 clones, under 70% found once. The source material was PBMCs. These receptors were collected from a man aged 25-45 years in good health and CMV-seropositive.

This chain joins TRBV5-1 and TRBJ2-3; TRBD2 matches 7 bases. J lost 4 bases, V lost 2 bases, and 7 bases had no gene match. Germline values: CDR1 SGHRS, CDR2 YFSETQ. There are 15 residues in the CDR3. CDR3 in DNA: TGCGCCAGCAGCTTTTTGGGAGGGCTCGCAGATACGCAGTATTTT. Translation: CASSFLGGLADTQYF.

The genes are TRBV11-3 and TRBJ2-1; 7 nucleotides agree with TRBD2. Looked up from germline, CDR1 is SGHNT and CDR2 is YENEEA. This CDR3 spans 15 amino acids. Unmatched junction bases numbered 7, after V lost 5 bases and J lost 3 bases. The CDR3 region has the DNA TGTGCCAGCAGCACCCTCAGCGGGGTCTACAATGAGCAGTTCTTC. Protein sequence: CASSTLSGVYNEQFF.

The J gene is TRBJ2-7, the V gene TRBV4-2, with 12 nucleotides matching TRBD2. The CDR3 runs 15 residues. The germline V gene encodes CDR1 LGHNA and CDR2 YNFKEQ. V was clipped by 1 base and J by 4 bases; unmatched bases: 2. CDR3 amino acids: CASSQGLAGAYEQYF. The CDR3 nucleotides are TGTGCCAGCAGCCAAGGACTAGCGGGGGCTTACGAGCAGTACTTC.

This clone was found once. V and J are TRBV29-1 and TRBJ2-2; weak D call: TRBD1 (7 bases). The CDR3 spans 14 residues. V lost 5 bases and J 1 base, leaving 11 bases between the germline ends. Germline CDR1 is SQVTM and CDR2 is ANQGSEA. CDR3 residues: CSVRGTVNTGELFF. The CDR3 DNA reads TGCAGCGTTCGGGGGACAGTGAACACCGGGGAGCTGTTTTTT.

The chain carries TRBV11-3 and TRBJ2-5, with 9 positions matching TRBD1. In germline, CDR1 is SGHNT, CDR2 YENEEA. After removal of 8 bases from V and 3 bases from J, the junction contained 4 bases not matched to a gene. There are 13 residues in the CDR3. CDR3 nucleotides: TGTGCCAGCTCGGGACAGGGAGAAGAGACCCAGTACTTC. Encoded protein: CASSGQGEETQYF. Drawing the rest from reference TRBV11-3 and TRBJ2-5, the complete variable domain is EAGVVQSPRYKIIEKKQPVAFWCNPISGHNTLYWYLQNLGQGPELLIRYENEEAVDDSQLPKDRFSAERLKGVDSTLKIQPAELGDSAVYLCASSGQGEETQYFGPGTRLLVL.

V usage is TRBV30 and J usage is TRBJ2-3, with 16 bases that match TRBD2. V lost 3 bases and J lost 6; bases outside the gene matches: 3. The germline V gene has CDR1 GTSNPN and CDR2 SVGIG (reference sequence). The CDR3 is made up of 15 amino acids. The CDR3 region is CAWRVGLAGGDTQYF. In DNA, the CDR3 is TGTGCCTGGAGGGTGGGACTAGCGGGGGGGGATACGCAGTATTTT.

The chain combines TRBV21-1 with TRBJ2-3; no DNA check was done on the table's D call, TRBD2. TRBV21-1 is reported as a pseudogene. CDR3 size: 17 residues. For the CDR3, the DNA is TGTGCCAGCAGCAAAGAAGGGGCTAGCGGGGGGGAAGGGGCGCAGTATTTT. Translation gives CASSKEGASGGEGAQYF.

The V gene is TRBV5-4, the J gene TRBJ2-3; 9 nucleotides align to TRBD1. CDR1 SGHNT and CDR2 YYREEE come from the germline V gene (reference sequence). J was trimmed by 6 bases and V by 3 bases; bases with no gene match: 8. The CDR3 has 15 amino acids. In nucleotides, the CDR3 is TGTGCCAGCAGCTCCCCAGGGACAGGGAAGGATACGCAGTATTTT. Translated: CASSSPGTGKDTQYF. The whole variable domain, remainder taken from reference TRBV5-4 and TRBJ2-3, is ETGVTQSPTHLIKTRGQQVTLRCSSQSGHNTVSWYQQALGQGPQFIFQYYREEENGRGNFPPRFSGLQFPNYSSELNVNALELDDSALYLCASSSPGTGKDTQYFGPGTRLTVL.

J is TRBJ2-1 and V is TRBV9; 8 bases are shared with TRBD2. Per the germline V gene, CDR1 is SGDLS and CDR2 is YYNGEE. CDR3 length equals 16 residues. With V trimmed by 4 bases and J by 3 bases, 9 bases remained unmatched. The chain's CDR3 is CASSRALSGSYNEQFF. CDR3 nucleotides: TGTGCCAGCAGCCGCGCCCTCAGCGGGAGCTACAATGAGCAGTTCTTC.

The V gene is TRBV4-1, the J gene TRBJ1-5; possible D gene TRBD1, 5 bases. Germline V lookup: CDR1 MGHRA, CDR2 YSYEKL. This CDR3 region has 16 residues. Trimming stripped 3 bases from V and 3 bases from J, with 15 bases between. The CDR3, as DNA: TGCGCCAGCAGCCAGAGCAGGGATGGCGTCAATCAGCCCCAGCATTTT. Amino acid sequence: CASSQSRDGVNQPQHF.

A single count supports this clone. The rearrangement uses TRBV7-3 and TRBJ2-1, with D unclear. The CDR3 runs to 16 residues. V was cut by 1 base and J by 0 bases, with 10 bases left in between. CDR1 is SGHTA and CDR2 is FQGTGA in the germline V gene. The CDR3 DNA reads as TGTGCCAGCAGCTTAATGGGTAGCTCCTCCTACAATGAGCAGTTCTTC. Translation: CASSLMGSSSYNEQFF.

CDR3 nucleotides: TGTGCCAGCAGGGGAGGACTAGCGGGGTACGAGCAGTACTTC. Translated, it gives CASRGGLAGYEQYF. The chain has TRBV2 and TRBJ2-7; TRBD2 matches 12 bases. The junction had 4 bases not matched to a gene; V was cut back by 6 bases and J by 4 bases. This CDR3 contains 14 residues. Germline loops: CDR1 SNHLY, CDR2 FYNNEI.

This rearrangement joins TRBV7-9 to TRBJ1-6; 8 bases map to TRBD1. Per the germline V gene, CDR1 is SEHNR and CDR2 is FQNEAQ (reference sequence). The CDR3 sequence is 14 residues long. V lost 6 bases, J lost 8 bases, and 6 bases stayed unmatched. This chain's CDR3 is CASSQGAGYSPLHF. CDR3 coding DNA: TGTGCCAGCAGTCAGGGGGCTGGGTATTCACCCCTCCACTTT.

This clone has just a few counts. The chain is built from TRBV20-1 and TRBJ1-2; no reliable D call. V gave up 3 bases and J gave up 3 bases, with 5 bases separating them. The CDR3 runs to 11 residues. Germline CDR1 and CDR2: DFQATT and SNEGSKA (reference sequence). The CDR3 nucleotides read TGCAGTGCTAGTGTCGACTATGGCTACACCTTC. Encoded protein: CSASVDYGYTF.

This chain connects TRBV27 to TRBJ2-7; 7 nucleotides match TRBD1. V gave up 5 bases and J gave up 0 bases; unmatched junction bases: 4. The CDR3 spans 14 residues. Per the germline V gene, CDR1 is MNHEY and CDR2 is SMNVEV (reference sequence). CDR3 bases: TGTGCCAGCAGTACGGACAGGAGCTCCTACGAGCAGTACGTC. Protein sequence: CASSTDRSSYEQYV.

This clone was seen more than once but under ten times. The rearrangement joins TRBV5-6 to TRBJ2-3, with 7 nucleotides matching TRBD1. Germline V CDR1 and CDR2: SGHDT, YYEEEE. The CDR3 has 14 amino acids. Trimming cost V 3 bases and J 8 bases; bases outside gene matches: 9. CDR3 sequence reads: CASSSGQAAGTQYF. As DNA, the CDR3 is TGTGCCAGCAGCTCCGGACAGGCCGCCGGTACGCAGTATTTT.

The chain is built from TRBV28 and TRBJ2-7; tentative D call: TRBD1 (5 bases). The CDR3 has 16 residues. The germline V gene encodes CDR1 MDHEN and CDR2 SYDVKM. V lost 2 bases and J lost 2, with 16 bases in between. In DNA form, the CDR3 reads TGTGCCAGCAGTTTAGGGCGACAGAACAAGGCCTACGAGCAGTACGTC. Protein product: CASSLGRQNKAYEQYV.

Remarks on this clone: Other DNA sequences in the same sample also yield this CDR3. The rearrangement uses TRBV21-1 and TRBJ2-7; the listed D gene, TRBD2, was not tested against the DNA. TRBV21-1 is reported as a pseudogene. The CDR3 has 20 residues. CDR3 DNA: TGTGCCAGCAGCACACGCGGACTAGCGGGGGGAAGACACTACCCCTACGAGCAGTACGTC. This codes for CASSTRGLAGGRHYPYEQYV.